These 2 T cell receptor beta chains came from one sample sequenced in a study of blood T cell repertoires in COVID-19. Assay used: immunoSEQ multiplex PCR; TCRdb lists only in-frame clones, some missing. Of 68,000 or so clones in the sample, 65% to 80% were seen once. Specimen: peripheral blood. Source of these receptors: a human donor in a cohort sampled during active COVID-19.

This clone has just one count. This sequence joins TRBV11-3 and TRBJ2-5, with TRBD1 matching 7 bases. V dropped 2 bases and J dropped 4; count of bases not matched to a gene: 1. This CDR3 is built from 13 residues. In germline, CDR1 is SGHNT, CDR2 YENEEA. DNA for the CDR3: TGTGCCAGCAGCTTATGGACAGGAGAGACCCAGTACTTC. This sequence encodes CASSLWTGETQYF. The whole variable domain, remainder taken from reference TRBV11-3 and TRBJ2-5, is EAGVVQSPRYKIIEKKQPVAFWCNPISGHNTLYWYLQNLGQGPELLIRYENEEAVDDSQLPKDRFSAERLKGVDSTLKIQPAELGDSAVYLCASSLWTGETQYFGPGTRLLVL.

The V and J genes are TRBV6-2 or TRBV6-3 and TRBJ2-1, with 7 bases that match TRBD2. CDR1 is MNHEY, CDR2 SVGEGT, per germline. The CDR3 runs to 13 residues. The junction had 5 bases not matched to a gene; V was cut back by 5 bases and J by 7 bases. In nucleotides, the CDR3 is TGTGCCAGCAGTCGTGGGGAGGGGAATGAGCAGTTCTTC. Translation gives CASSRGEGNEQFF.